This T cell receptor beta chain was recovered during a study of OX40 agonist ivuxolimab in advanced cancers. Sequencing used immunoSEQ multiplex PCR; TCRdb keeps in-frame clones, though not all of them. The sample includes under 30,000 clones, approximately 84% seen only once; the top ten take less than 35%. Sample: CD4+ or CD8+ T cells sorted from blood, taken in a trial of the OX40 agonist ivuxolimab. This TCR was recovered from an adult with an advanced solid tumor such as melanoma, head and neck, liver or kidney cancer.

The CDR3: CASSIQGGNEQYF. In DNA form, the CDR3 reads TGTGCCAGCAGTATACAGGGGGGGAACGAGCAGTACTTC. The chain recombines TRBV7-6 with TRBJ2-7; D is perhaps TRBD1 (8 bases). The V end lost 6 bases, the J end lost 5 bases, and 14 bases lay between the germline ends. The CDR3 length is 13 residues. Germline assignment: CDR1 SGHVS and CDR2 FNYEAQ.